This T cell receptor (beta chain) was identified in a study of regulatory T cells in long-lasting Graves disease (dated by TCRdb to about 2021). At the level of the whole study: Persistent Graves' disease was defined as antithyroid drug treatment for over 5 years with persistently positive TSH receptor autoantibodies. Persistent Graves' disease patients were compared with newly diagnosed Graves' disease patients by peripheral blood TCR sequencing and RNA sequencing. The study took place in China and was registered as a clinical trial. A total of roughly 35 samples underwent TCR sequencing: around 13 from persistent and roughly 20 from newly diagnosed Graves' disease patients. On average, persistent Graves' disease patients in the clinical cohort had been on antithyroid drugs for about 9.3 years.

On the study overall, not on this receptor specifically: As a limitation, the authors acknowledged that the small sample size may reduce accuracy. Persistent disease showed preferential use of TRBV28, TRBJ1-2 and TRBJ2-5, whereas newly diagnosed disease favored TRBV20-1 and TRBJ2-1. Only the TCR beta chain was sequenced and analyzed. The study examined only peripheral blood because the primary lesion, thyroid tissue, could not be accessed. Lower TCR Shannon entropy and fewer highly expanded clones were observed in persistent Graves' disease patients than in newly diagnosed patients, which suggested clonal expansion. Persistent patients shared more public clonotypes among themselves (around 2,700) than newly diagnosed patients did (about 900).

Details on this clonotype: The target of this receptor is not known. Base qualities were left out, and no much larger clone turns up one base away.

The library was obtained by multiplex PCR. Sequencing was carried out with an Illumina HiSeq 4000. iRepertoire HTBI primers and Arm-PCR amplification of CDR3 regions were used to construct TCR beta libraries. Before sequencing, the PCR products underwent gel purification. The authors' pipeline ran thus. Across samples, 60 to 70 TRBV and 13 to 15 TRBJ segments were identified and used for gene usage analysis of CDR3 amino acid clonotypes. COPE and FqMerger were used to merge filtered high-quality paired reads into contigs. Contigs were aligned with BLAST to IMGT TRBV, TRBD and TRBJ reference genes, and CDR3 was defined per IMGT. Any clonotype with a frequency above 0.1% was classified as a highly expanded clone. Shannon entropy was used to measure repertoire diversity, and the Gini coefficient was used to measure V-J evenness. Public clonotypes were defined as clonotypes shared by more than one individual. The raw public data were reprocessed by TCRdb itself: fastp quality trimming at Q25, MiXCR clonotype calling, in-frame beta chains only. One record per CDR3 amino acid sequence lists the most common genes and DNA. These V and J calls originate from TCRdb's pipeline instead of the authors' own analysis. This sample lists approximately 690,000 distinct CDR3 sequences; 25% to 35% were detected once. Of the sample, under 55% is held by the ten largest clones.

Via the germline V gene, CDR1 is SNHLY and CDR2 FYNNEI. Reading from cysteine to phenylalanine, the CDR3 counts 14 amino acids. Left in the record is the CDR3 DNA by itself, 42 bases read in frame from the first base. V is clipped by 4 bases and J by 11 bases, and the sequence between their germline boundaries is 20 bases long. This specimen's time point label, interpreted: persistent/refractory GD, antithyroid drugs over 5 years with positive TRAb. For both TCR sequencing and RNA sequencing, RNA was extracted from PBMCs using TRIzol. Graves' disease was diagnosed according to American Thyroid Association guidelines. Recruitment of patients was carried out at an endocrinology department in Xi'an, China. Each patient gave approximately 9 milliliters of peripheral blood, collected in an EDTA anticoagulant tube. Ficoll Paque Plus density gradient separation was used to isolate PBMCs, and no additional T cell sorting was done. An Agilent 2100 Bioanalyzer and agarose gel were used to check RNA quality, and a NanoDrop 2000 was used to measure RNA concentration.

The chain joins TRBV2 to TRBJ1-1; the D gene cannot be resolved reliably. This specimen was peripheral blood mononuclear cells (PBMCs), taken when the disease was refractory, from a patient treated with antithyroid drugs. The sequence was collected from a female donor with Graves disease. The DNA sequence is given as TGTGCCAGCAGTGCCTGGAGCGACCCGGTTAGGGCTTTCTTT. Translated, this is CASSAWSDPVRAFF.